A selection of T cell receptor beta chains follows, all from one sample in a study of STAT5B mutations in CD4+ large granular lymphocyte leukemia. Some clones are missing from TCRdb's copy, which holds only in-frame ones; the method was immunoSEQ multiplex PCR. Here the sample spans some 40,000 clones, about 86% being singletons. Sequenced material: CD4+ T cells from blood buffy coats. These TCRs come from a human donor in good health. CDR3s include the opening cysteine and the closing phenylalanine or tryptophan. Each record gives: J gene, clone size, D gene, V gene, CDR3 DNA, CDR3 protein. The D gene is left open where the match is weak. Rows give clone size only sometimes, using once, few, many, or a class for an expanded clone.

J: TRBJ2-1; size: -; D: TRBD2; V: TRBV19; DNA: TGTGCCAGTAGAGGGGTAGCGGGAAAGCTTTACAATGAGCAGTTCTTC; CDR3: CASRGVAGKLYNEQFF
J: TRBJ2-1; size: -; D: TRBD1; V: TRBV19; DNA: TGTGCCAGTAGGGGGACAGGGTCGAACAATGAGCAGTTCTTC; CDR3: CASRGTGSNNEQFF
J: TRBJ1-1; size: -; D: -; V: TRBV7-9; DNA: TGTGCCAGCAGCTTAAGCTTTGGGGGGAGAGCTTTCTTT; CDR3: CASSLSFGGRAFF
J: TRBJ1-1; size: -; D: -; V: TRBV28; DNA: TGTGCCAGCATTCGGGGGGGGTCTGGGAACACTGAAGCTTTCTTT; CDR3: CASIRGGSGNTEAFF
J: TRBJ1-2; size: -; D: -; V: TRBV10-3; DNA: TGTGCCATCAGTGGGGGGACGGCTCTGGGTGGCTACACCTTC; CDR3: CAISGGTALGGYTF
J: TRBJ2-3; size: -; D: TRBD2; V: TRBV5-4; DNA: TGTGCCAGCAGCCTCCCGGGTAGCGGGAGGAGGGATACGCAGTATTTT; CDR3: CASSLPGSGRRDTQYF
J: TRBJ1-4; size: few; D: -; V: TRBV30; DNA: TGTGCCTGGAGTGTAGGGCGGGCCGGGGCTGAAAAACTGTTTTTT; CDR3: CAWSVGRAGAEKLFF
J: TRBJ2-7; size: -; D: -; V: TRBV11-2; DNA: TGTGCCAGCAGCTTACAGGTTACCTCCTACGAGCAGTACTTC; CDR3: CASSLQVTSYEQYF
J: TRBJ2-7; size: -; D: TRBD1; V: TRBV7-2; DNA: TGTGCCAGCAGTAAGGACAGGGCGGCCCACTACGAGCAGTACTTC; CDR3: CASSKDRAAHYEQYF
J: TRBJ2-3; size: -; D: TRBD1; V: TRBV5-1; DNA: TGCGCCAGCAGCAGGACAGGGGGCATGGATACGCAGTATTTT; CDR3: CASSRTGGMDTQYF
J: TRBJ1-2; size: -; D: -; V: TRBV7-2; DNA: TGTGCCAGCAGCTTCGGGATGAACTATGGCTACACCTTC; CDR3: CASSFGMNYGYTF
J: TRBJ1-5; size: -; D: -; V: TRBV19; DNA: TGTGCCAGTAGGCCCGCCCGGGGCCTTTTCAGCAATCAGCCCCAGCATTTT; CDR3: CASRPARGLFSNQPQHF
J: TRBJ1-4; size: -; D: -; V: TRBV28; DNA: TGTGCCAGCTTTGGTGTTGGGGCTGAAAAACTGTTTTTT; CDR3: CASFGVGAEKLFF
J: TRBJ1-2; size: -; D: TRBD1; V: TRBV7-8; DNA: TGTGCCAGCAGCTCCTCCGCCGGGACAGGGAGATACGGCTACACCTTC; CDR3: CASSSSAGTGRYGYTF
J: TRBJ2-7; size: -; D: -; V: TRBV4-1; DNA: TGCGCCAGCAGCCAAGTTACGGCCCCCTACGAGCAGTACTTC; CDR3: CASSQVTAPYEQYF
J: TRBJ1-2; size: -; D: TRBD1; V: TRBV29-1; DNA: TGCAGCGTTGAACGGACAGGCACTGGCTACACCTTC; CDR3: CSVERTGTGYTF
J: TRBJ1-1; size: once; D: -; V: TRBV7-8; DNA: TGTGCCAGCAGCTTAGATGTAGAGAGAGCTTTCTTT; CDR3: CASSLDVERAFF
J: TRBJ1-1; size: -; D: TRBD1; V: TRBV10-3; DNA: TGTGCCATCAGTGATCAGGGGAGACAGGGGTCTTTCTTT; CDR3: CAISDQGRQGSFF
J: TRBJ1-2; size: -; D: -; V: TRBV19; DNA: TGTGCCAGTAGTATCCCACACGTTTATGGCTACACCTTC; CDR3: CASSIPHVYGYTF
J: TRBJ2-7; size: -; D: TRBD1; V: TRBV28; DNA: TGTGCCAGCAGTTCCGGGACAGCCAACTACGAGCAGTACTTC; CDR3: CASSSGTANYEQYF
J: TRBJ2-7; size: -; D: TRBD1; V: TRBV6-1; DNA: TGTGCCAGCAGTGATTCAGGGACAGGGACCTACGAGCAGTACTTC; CDR3: CASSDSGTGTYEQYF
J: TRBJ2-1; size: -; D: TRBD2; V: TRBV5-1; DNA: TGCGCCAGCAGCCCCGGACTAGCGGGAGGTGCCGACTCTGAGCAGTTCTTC; CDR3: CASSPGLAGGADSEQFF
J: TRBJ1-1; size: -; D: -; V: TRBV18; DNA: TGTGCCAGCTCACCCTGGGACGGACCGAACACTGAAGCTTTCTTT; CDR3: CASSPWDGPNTEAFF
J: TRBJ2-3; size: -; D: TRBD2; V: TRBV5-1; DNA: TGCGCCAGCAGCCCCCAGGGACTAGCGGGAGCCGCGGCGCAGTATTTT; CDR3: CASSPQGLAGAAAQYF
J: TRBJ2-3; size: -; D: -; V: TRBV18; DNA: TGTGCCAGCTCACCAGGGCAGGGTGGAGATACGCAGTATTTT; CDR3: CASSPGQGGDTQYF
J: TRBJ2-7; size: -; D: TRBD1; V: TRBV2; DNA: TGTGCCAGCCTCCTTAGGGACAGGGTGAACGAGCAGTACTTC; CDR3: CASLLRDRVNEQYF
J: TRBJ2-5; size: -; D: -; V: TRBV12-5; DNA: TGTGCTAGTGGTTTGGTAACAGGTAGAGGGGAGACCCAGTACTTC; CDR3: CASGLVTGRGETQYF
J: TRBJ2-2; size: -; D: -; V: TRBV4-2; DNA: TGTGCCAGCACCTCGTCTATATTAGAGGGCACCGGGGAGCTGTTTTTT; CDR3: CASTSSILEGTGELFF